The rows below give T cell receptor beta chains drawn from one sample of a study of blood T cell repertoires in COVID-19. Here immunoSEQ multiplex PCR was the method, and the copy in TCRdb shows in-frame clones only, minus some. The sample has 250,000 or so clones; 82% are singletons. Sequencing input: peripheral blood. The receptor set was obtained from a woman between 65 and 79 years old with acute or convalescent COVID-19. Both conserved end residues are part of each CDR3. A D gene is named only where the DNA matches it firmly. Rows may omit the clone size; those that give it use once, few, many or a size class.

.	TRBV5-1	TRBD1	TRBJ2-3	CASSLNTGGADTQYF	TGCGCCAGCAGCTTGAATACAGGGGGCGCAGATACGCAGTATTTT
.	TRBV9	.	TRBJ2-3	CASSVRFRDTQYF	TGTGCCAGCAGCGTACGATTCCGGGATACGCAGTATTTT
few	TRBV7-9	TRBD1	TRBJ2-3	CASSSGQGSTDTQYF	TGTGCCAGCAGCTCGGGACAGGGGTCCACAGATACGCAGTATTTT
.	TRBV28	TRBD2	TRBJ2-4	CATESPGGKNIQYF	TGTGCCACCGAGAGCCCGGGGGGGAAAAACATTCAGTACTTC
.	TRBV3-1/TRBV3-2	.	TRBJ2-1	CASSPLLGTVGNEQFF	TGTGCCAGCAGCCCCCTACTCGGGACTGTCGGCAATGAGCAGTTCTTC
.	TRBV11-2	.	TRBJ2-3	CASSSISADTQYF	TGTGCCAGCAGCTCTATTAGCGCAGATACGCAGTATTTT
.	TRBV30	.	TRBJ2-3	CAWTPSSDPRNTQYF	TGTGCCTGGACCCCATCTAGCGACCCTCGAAATACGCAGTATTTT
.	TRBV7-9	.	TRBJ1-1	CASSLRVGGNTEAFF	TGTGCCAGCAGCTTGAGAGTGGGAGGGAACACTGAAGCTTTCTTT
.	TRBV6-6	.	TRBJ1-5	CASSYDMLSQHF	TGTGCCAGCAGTTACGACATGCTCTCCCAGCATTTT
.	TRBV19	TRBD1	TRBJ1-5	CASDDRVVGQPQHF	TGTGCCAGTGATGACAGGGTGGTAGGCCAGCCCCAGCATTTT
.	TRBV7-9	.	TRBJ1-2	CASSLTTANYGYTF	TGTGCCAGCAGCTTAACAACAGCTAACTATGGCTACACCTTC
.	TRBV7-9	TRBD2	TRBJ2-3	CASSRRSSGDTQYF	TGTGCCAGCAGCCGACGTAGTAGCGGGGATACGCAGTATTTT
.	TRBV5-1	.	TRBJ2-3	CASSFTGTSTDTQYF	TGCGCCAGCAGCTTTACAGGAACTAGCACAGATACGCAGTATTTT
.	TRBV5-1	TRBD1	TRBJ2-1	CASSLAGQGADEQFF	TGCGCCAGCAGCTTGGCAGGACAGGGGGCCGATGAGCAGTTCTTC
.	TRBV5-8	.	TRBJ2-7	CASSLNREGYEQYF	TGTGCCAGCAGCTTGAACAGGGAGGGTTACGAGCAGTACTTC
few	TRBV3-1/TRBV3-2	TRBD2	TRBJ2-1	CASSQEMTSGSDEQFF	TGTGCCAGCAGCCAAGAAATGACTAGCGGGAGCGATGAGCAGTTCTTC
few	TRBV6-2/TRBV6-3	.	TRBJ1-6	CASSYTQRNSPLHF	TGTGCCAGCAGTTATACGCAGCGGAATTCACCCCTCCACTTT
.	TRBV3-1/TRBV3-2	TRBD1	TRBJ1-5	CASSPGQFGQPQHF	TGTGCCAGCAGCCCGGGACAGTTCGGTCAGCCCCAGCATTTT
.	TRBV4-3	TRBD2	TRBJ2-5	CASSRLAGGQETQYF	TGCGCCAGCAGTAGACTAGCGGGGGGTCAAGAGACCCAGTACTTC
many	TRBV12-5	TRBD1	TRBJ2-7	CASGLQGTYEQYF	TGTGCTAGTGGGTTACAGGGGACCTACGAGCAGTACTTC
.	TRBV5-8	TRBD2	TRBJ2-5	CASSPGTSGEGETQYF	TGTGCCAGCAGCCCAGGGACTAGCGGAGAGGGGGAGACCCAGTACTTC
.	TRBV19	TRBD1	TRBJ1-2	CASSIDGVRGRGGYTF	TGTGCCAGTAGTATAGATGGGGTCAGGGGGCGCGGTGGCTACACCTTC
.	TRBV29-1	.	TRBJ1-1	CSVAGVLNTEAFF	TGCAGCGTTGCGGGGGTTTTGAACACTGAAGCTTTCTTT
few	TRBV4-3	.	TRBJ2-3	CASSQEGGPGDTQYF	TGCGCCAGCAGCCAAGAGGGGGGGCCTGGAGATACGCAGTATTTT
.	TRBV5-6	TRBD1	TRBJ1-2	CASSGDRSNYGYTF	TGTGCCAGCAGCGGGGACAGGTCTAACTATGGCTACACCTTC
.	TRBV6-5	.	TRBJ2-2	CASIEGVTGELFF	TGTGCCAGCATAGAGGGGGTCACCGGGGAGCTGTTTTTT
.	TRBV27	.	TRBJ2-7	CASSFRAQDTGSYEQYF	TGTGCCAGCAGTTTTAGGGCGCAGGACACTGGCTCCTACGAGCAGTACTTC
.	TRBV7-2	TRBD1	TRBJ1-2	CASSLAWDRGSYGYTF	TGTGCCAGCAGCTTAGCATGGGACAGGGGCTCCTATGGCTACACCTTC
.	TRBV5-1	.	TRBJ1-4	CASSSRTGIGEKLFF	TGCGCCAGCAGCTCCAGGACGGGAATCGGTGAAAAACTGTTTTTT
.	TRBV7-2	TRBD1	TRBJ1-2	CASSQDRIYGYTF	TGTGCCAGCAGCCAGGACAGGATCTATGGCTACACCTTC
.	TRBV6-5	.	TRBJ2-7	CASSDHLTYEQYF	TGTGCCAGCAGCGATCACTTGACCTACGAGCAGTACTTC
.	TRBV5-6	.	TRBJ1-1	CASSLVRAGMDTEAFF	TGTGCCAGCAGCTTGGTTAGGGCAGGGATGGACACTGAAGCTTTCTTT
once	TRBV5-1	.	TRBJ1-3	CASAKTSRKSSGNTIYF	TGCGCCAGCGCCAAGACAAGTCGGAAGAGCTCTGGAAACACCATATATTTT
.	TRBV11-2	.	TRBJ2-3	CASSFHQGDTQYF	TGTGCCAGCAGCTTCCACCAGGGGGATACGCAGTATTTT
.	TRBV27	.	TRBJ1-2	CASGLDRSYGYTF	TGTGCCAGCGGGTTAGACAGGTCCTATGGCTACACCTTC